This T cell receptor beta chain was sequenced for a study of low-dose radiotherapy and immunotherapy resistance in tumors. TCR amplification involved 15 to 20 PCR cycles with a constant-region primer and V-primer adapter. From the reads, TCRdb called clonotypes with MiXCR, one entry per CDR3 protein. The sample includes tens of thousands of distinct CDR3 sequences, 12% of them seen just once. The time point is: before trial treatment. V was shortened by 2 bases and J by 0 bases, with 11 bases between the two germline ends. Germline V gene sequence: CDR1 SGHRS, CDR2 YFSETQ. CDR3 size: 15 residues. This clonotype was observed many times.

This receptor was identified in a female donor with ovarian cancer. The sample was PBMCs, taken before treatment. The rearrangement uses TRBV5-1 and TRBJ1-1; no definite D call. CDR3 nucleotide sequence: TGCGCCAGCAGCTTCGTCTCCAATATGAACACTGAAGCTTTCTTT. Its protein product is CASSFVSNMNTEAFF. Combining the CDR3 with reference TRBV5-1 and TRBJ1-1 gives the whole variable domain KAGVTQTPRYLIKTRGQQVTLSCSPISGHRSVSWYQQTPGQGLQFLFEYFSETQRNKGNFPGRFSGRQFSNSRSEMNVSTLELGDSALYLCASSFVSNMNTEAFFGQGTRLTVV.